This T cell receptor beta chain appears in the sequencing data of a study of metastatic and nonmetastatic thyroid tumors. Study summary: Repertoires from malignant and benign thyroid patients were compared across blood and tumor or nodule tissue.

Ahead of thyroid surgery, no patient had received treatment of any kind. This clone was counted at least ten times. V was trimmed by 3 bases and J by 8 bases, leaving 23 bases between them. Germline loops: CDR1 SGDLS, CDR2 YYNGEE. This CDR3 is built from 16 residues. With MiXCR, TCRdb reprocessed the PCR reads. The data contain around 15,000 clones, 25% to 30% of them seen just once; the ten biggest clones take up about 48%. This rearrangement joins TRBV9 to TRBJ1-2; D might be TRBD1 (6 bases). Source material: tumor tissue. The clonotype originates from a male donor with papillary thyroid cancer or a benign thyroid nodule (not recorded which). Some clones in this sample may be carry-over from other donors' samples. In DNA, the CDR3 is TGTGCCAGCAGCGGACCTTCCTCAGGGGAGAAAAGGGGCTACACCTTC. It is translated as CASSGPSSGEKRGYTF. The whole variable domain, filled in from reference TRBV9 and TRBJ1-2, reads DSGVTQTPKHLITATGQRVTLRCSPRSGDLSVYWYQQSLDQGLQFLIQYYNGEERAKGNILERFSAQQFPDLHSELNLSSLELGDSALYFCASSGPSSGEKRGYTFGSGTRLTVV.